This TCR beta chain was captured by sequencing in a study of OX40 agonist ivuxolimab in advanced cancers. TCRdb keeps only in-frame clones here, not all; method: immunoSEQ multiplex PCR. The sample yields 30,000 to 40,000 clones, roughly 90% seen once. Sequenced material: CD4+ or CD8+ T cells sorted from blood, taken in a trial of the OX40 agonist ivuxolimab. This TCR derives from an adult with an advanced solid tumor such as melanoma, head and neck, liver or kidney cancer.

The CDR3 coding sequence is TGTGCCAGCAGCTTGGGACAGGGTGACACCTTAGGGGAGCTGTTTTTT. This translates into CASSLGQGDTLGELFF. The rearrangement joins TRBV11-3 to TRBJ2-2; 9 nucleotides line up with TRBD1. CDR1 is SGHNT and CDR2 is YENEEA in the germline V gene. The CDR3 spans 16 residues. The junction had 10 bases not matched to a gene; V was cut back by 3 bases and J by 8 bases. Variable domain in full (rest from reference TRBV11-3 and TRBJ2-2): EAGVVQSPRYKIIEKKQPVAFWCNPISGHNTLYWYLQNLGQGPELLIRYENEEAVDDSQLPKDRFSAERLKGVDSTLKIQPAELGDSAVYLCASSLGQGDTLGELFFGEGSRLTVL.